A single sample is the source of the 29 T cell receptor beta chains below, sequenced in a study of T-cell memory formation after mild COVID-19. TCRdb passed the 5' RACE reads through MiXCR, listing each CDR3 protein once. Of roughly 450,000 distinct CDR3 sequences in the sample, around 17% are singletons; the top ten hold 20% to 25%. The sequenced sample consisted of PBMCs or a T cell subset sorted from them (not recorded which). The receptors were gathered from a man aged 18 to 30 who had mild COVID-19 (a few samples of this study predate the infection). Cell type and time point are not known.

This clonotype was detected ten times or more. The chain is built from TRBV7-9 and TRBJ1-2; D may be TRBD1 (5 bases). V was clipped by 4 bases and J by 4 bases, with 10 bases between them. The germline gives CDR1 SEHNR, CDR2 FQNEAQ (reference sequence). This CDR3 has 13 residues. The CDR3 reads CASSSPGLYGYTF. The CDR3 coding sequence is TGTGCCAGCAGCTCCCCGGGGCTCTATGGCTACACCTTC.

V and J are TRBV5-6 and TRBJ2-2, with D unclear. This CDR3 is built from 14 residues. V was shortened by 7 bases and J by 4 bases, with 14 bases between the two germline ends. Germline lookup yields CDR1 SGHDT and CDR2 YYEEEE. The CDR3 DNA reads as TGTGCCAGCTCGCCCGGGCAGCCCACCGGGGAGCTGTTTTTT. It encodes CASSPGQPTGELFF.

The gene calls are TRBV29-1 and TRBJ1-1; D gene ambiguous. Per the germline V gene, CDR1 is SQVTM and CDR2 is ANQGSEA. The CDR3 spans 11 residues. The V end was cut by 6 bases, the J end by 7 bases, with 12 bases between. CDR3 bases: TGCAGCGTATTGACGGTCCTTGAAGCTTTCTTT. Translated, it gives CSVLTVLEAFF.

The chain joins TRBV20-1 to TRBJ2-3, with unresolved D. Per germline, CDR1 DFQATT and CDR2 SNEGSKA (reference sequence). This CDR3 region has 14 residues. Trimming took off 8 bases at V and 0 bases at J, with 15 bases between the two ends. In DNA, the CDR3 is TGCAGTCTCATGGGCCCAGCTAGCACAGATACGCAGTATTTT. The encoded protein is CSLMGPASTDTQYF.

This clonotype was seen a few times. The chain couples TRBV7-2 to TRBJ2-3, with 11 bases identical to TRBD2. V was pared by 1 base and J by 12 bases, with 3 bases of the junction left unmatched. This CDR3 has 13 residues. CDR1 is SGHTA and CDR2 is FQGNSA in the germline V gene. The CDR3 sequence is CASSLVLAGGQYF. CDR3 nucleotides: TGTGCCAGCAGCTTAGTTCTAGCGGGGGGTCAGTATTTT.

This clonotype was observed a few times. The chain uses TRBV5-1 and TRBJ2-3, with D perhaps given as TRBD1 or TRBD2 (6 bases each). In germline, CDR1 is SGHRS, CDR2 YFSETQ. Trimming took 4 bases from V and 0 from J, leaving 15 bases between them. The CDR3 contains 16 residues. This CDR3 is CASSVDGGHSTDTQYF. CDR3 coding DNA: TGCGCCAGCAGCGTCGACGGGGGACATAGCACAGATACGCAGTATTTT.

This clonotype was counted only a few times. The chain carries TRBV7-2 and TRBJ1-6, with 9 bases fitting TRBD1. The CDR3 is made up of 15 amino acids. CDR1 and CDR2 (germline): SGHTA, FQGNSA. The V and J ends lost 5 bases and 7 bases, in that order; junction bases with no gene match: 6. In DNA, the CDR3 is TGTGCCAGCAGCGTGAGACAGGGGGGGAATTCACCCCTCCACTTT. Translating it yields CASSVRQGGNSPLHF.

J is TRBJ2-1 and V is TRBV5-1; D assignment may be TRBD1 or TRBD2 (5 bases each). The V and J ends lost 0 bases and 0 bases respectively, with 16 bases between them. The CDR3 covers 18 residues. Germline V CDR1 and CDR2: SGHRS, YFSETQ. CDR3 nucleotides: TGCGCCAGCAGCTTGGAGGGGAGACGGTTGAGCTCCTACAATGAGCAGTTCTTC. It translates to CASSLEGRRLSSYNEQFF.

This clonotype was counted many times. V is TRBV5-1 and J is TRBJ1-2; no clear D. The length of the CDR3 is 16 residues. V lost 0 bases and J lost 2, with 14 bases in between. Germline loops: CDR1 SGHRS, CDR2 YFSETQ. The CDR3, as DNA: TGCGCCAGCAGCTTGGCCCAGGTAGGGCCCAACTATGGCTACACCTTC. Translated: CASSLAQVGPNYGYTF.

Note on this clonotype: Sequence at one end of the junction differs from germline and may be a read error. The genes are TRBV7-6 and TRBJ1-6; 9 bases agree with TRBD1. The CDR3 covers 15 residues. From germline, CDR1 is SGHVS and CDR2 FNYEAQ. The DNA of the CDR3 is TGTGCCAGCAGCCAGGGGACAGGGAAGTTTTCACCCATCCACTTT. Translated: CASSQGTGKFSPIHF.

The chain carries TRBV7-2 and TRBJ1-4; unclear D gene. The CDR3 consists of 15 residues. The germline V and J ends were trimmed by 4 bases and 4 bases, with 13 bases remaining between them. Germline V lookup: CDR1 SGHTA, CDR2 FQGNSA. The CDR3 reads CASSSRAAGNEKLFF. The CDR3, as DNA: TGTGCCAGCAGCTCGCGGGCCGCTGGTAATGAAAAACTGTTTTTT.

This clonotype has a handful of counts. The chain uses TRBV7-9 and TRBJ1-2; 7 nucleotides agree with TRBD1. The CDR3 is made up of 15 amino acids. Per the germline V gene, CDR1 is SEHNR and CDR2 is FQNEAQ (reference sequence). Trimming took 3 bases from V and 3 from J; bases not matched to a gene: 7. The CDR3 region has the DNA TGTGCCAGCAGCTTGGCGACAGGGCCGCACTATGGCTACACCTTC. Translation gives CASSLATGPHYGYTF.

This clonotype occurred many times. The rearrangement joins TRBV15 to TRBJ1-5; maybe TRBD1 (5 bases). Germline V gives CDR1 LNHNV, CDR2 YYDKDF (reference sequence). CDR3 size: 18 residues. V lost 3 bases to trimming and J lost 0 bases, with 18 bases between them. CDR3 sequence (DNA): TGTGCCACCAGCAGCTTTTCAGGGCAGGAGTATAGCAATCAGCCCCAGCATTTT. This sequence encodes CATSSFSGQEYSNQPQHF.

This clonotype was observed at least ten times. V gene TRBV5-6 combines with J gene TRBJ2-3, with D perhaps matching TRBD2 (6 bases). This CDR3 spans 13 amino acids. V lost 4 bases and J 3 bases, leaving 9 bases between the germline ends. The germline CDR1 and CDR2 sequences are SGHDT and YYEEEE. The CDR3 is CASSVAGTDTQYF. Written as DNA, the CDR3 is TGTGCCAGCAGCGTCGCGGGAACAGATACGCAGTATTTT.

V usage is TRBV27 and J usage is TRBJ2-7; 7 bases match TRBD2. Germline V gene lookup returns CDR1 MNHEY and CDR2 SMNVEV (reference sequence). The J segment lost 3 bases and the V segment lost 1 base, leaving 9 bases of the junction unmatched. CDR3 length: 16 amino acids. The DNA for the CDR3 is TGTGCCAGCAGTTTATACCTCGGACTAGAACTCTACGAGCAGTACTTC. Translated, it gives CASSLYLGLELYEQYF.

This clonotype was detected only a few times. V is TRBV29-1 and J is TRBJ2-4; D gene uncertain. V was shortened by 6 bases and J by 5 bases, with 17 bases between the two germline ends. Germline V gene lookup returns CDR1 SQVTM and CDR2 ANQGSEA. The CDR3 runs 14 residues. The CDR3 here is CSVRPVGFENIQYF. CDR3 in DNA: TGCAGCGTACGTCCGGTGGGGTTTGAAAACATTCAGTACTTC. The full variable domain, completed using reference TRBV29-1 and TRBJ2-4, is SAVISQKPSRDICQRGTSLTIQCQVDSQVTMMFWYRQQPGQSLTLIATANQGSEATYESGFVIDKFPISRPNLTFSTLTVSNMSPEDSSIYLCSVRPVGFENIQYFGAGTRLSVL.

The J gene is TRBJ2-7, the V gene TRBV4-1, with D possibly TRBD1 on 6 matching bases. V was trimmed by 0 bases and J by 4 bases, leaving 7 bases between them. This CDR3 is 13 amino acids long. Germline V gives CDR1 MGHRA, CDR2 YSYEKL. The CDR3 reads CASSQERGYEQYF. DNA for the CDR3: TGCGCCAGCAGCCAAGAAAGGGGGTACGAGCAGTACTTC.

The rearrangement links TRBV28 to TRBJ2-7, with D uncertain. The CDR3 length is 16 residues. From germline, CDR1 is MDHEN and CDR2 SYDVKM. V lost 6 bases, J lost 6 bases, and 24 bases lay in between. This CDR3 is CASSSLLGYGESEQYV. In DNA, the CDR3 is TGTGCCAGCAGCTCCCTCCTCGGTTATGGGGAAAGCGAGCAGTACGTC.

The V gene is TRBV20-1, the J gene TRBJ1-2; 8 nucleotides match TRBD1. This CDR3 spans 18 amino acids. V was clipped by 2 bases and J by 3 bases; unmatched bases: 17. Per germline, CDR1 DFQATT and CDR2 SNEGSKA (reference sequence). The CDR3 region is CSARPLRAGGPWDYGYTF. As DNA, the CDR3 is TGCAGTGCTAGACCCCTCAGGGCAGGGGGCCCCTGGGACTATGGCTACACCTTC.

This clonotype was seen repeatedly, ten times or more. The CDR3 loop reads CASSYQPQHF. The CDR3 nucleotides are TGTGCCAGCAGTTACCAGCCCCAGCATTTT. The chain has TRBV6-5 and TRBJ1-5; D not resolved. This CDR3 contains 10 residues. The germline V and J ends were trimmed by 2 bases and 7 bases, with 0 bases remaining between them. Germline V gene lookup returns CDR1 MNHEY and CDR2 SVGAGI.

This chain connects TRBV2 to TRBJ1-5, with D hard to call. The CDR3 runs 12 residues. V lost 1 base and J lost 7, with 5 bases in between. Germline V lookup: CDR1 SNHLY, CDR2 FYNNEI. The CDR3 nucleotides are TGTGCCAGCAGTGAAGACGTACAGCCCCAGCATTTT. It codes for CASSEDVQPQHF.

This clonotype was counted only a few times. The rearrangement joins TRBV18 to TRBJ2-7; no reliable D call. CDR1 KGHSH and CDR2 LQKENI come from the germline V gene. This CDR3 contains 13 residues. Trimming pared 2 bases from V and 0 bases from J, leaving 5 bases between. The chain's CDR3 is CASSPGFSYEQYF. DNA for the CDR3: TGTGCCAGCTCACCAGGGTTCTCCTACGAGCAGTACTTC.

Ten or more counts support this clonotype. This chain uses TRBV5-1 with TRBJ2-3, with 14 bases lining up with TRBD2. The CDR3 sequence is 17 residues long. Germline V CDR1 and CDR2: SGHRS, YFSETQ. V lost 0 bases and J lost 4; bases outside the gene matches: 4. In nucleotides, the CDR3 is TGCGCCAGCAGCTTGGAGGGGACTAGCGGGGGCGCAGATACGCAGTATTTT. Translated: CASSLEGTSGGADTQYF. The whole variable domain, filled in from reference TRBV5-1 and TRBJ2-3, reads KAGVTQTPRYLIKTRGQQVTLSCSPISGHRSVSWYQQTPGQGLQFLFEYFSETQRNKGNFPGRFSGRQFSNSRSEMNVSTLELGDSALYLCASSLEGTSGGADTQYFGPGTRLTVL.

Ten or more counts support this clonotype. V gene TRBV2 combines with J gene TRBJ2-7; D remains ambiguous. CDR1 and CDR2 from the germline V gene are SNHLY and FYNNEI. The CDR3 spans 11 residues. The V and J ends lost 7 bases and 4 bases respectively, with 8 bases between them. The CDR3: CASTPGYEQYF. DNA of the CDR3: TGTGCCAGCACTCCAGGTTACGAGCAGTACTTC.

V usage is TRBV6-1 and J usage is TRBJ2-5, with 10 bases aligning to TRBD1. The CDR3 sequence is 13 residues long. The germline V gene encodes CDR1 MNHNS and CDR2 SASEGT. V dropped 8 bases and J dropped 4; count of bases not matched to a gene: 4. The CDR3 region is CASRTGGVETQYF. The CDR3 bases are TGTGCCAGCCGGACAGGGGGTGTAGAGACCCAGTACTTC.

This clonotype has only a few counts. The genes are TRBV20-1 and TRBJ2-5; TRBD2 agrees at 10 bases. Germline V lookup: CDR1 DFQATT, CDR2 SNEGSKA (reference sequence). Losses at the gene ends were 2 bases for V and 0 bases for J; bases not matched to a gene: 3. The length of the CDR3 is 15 residues. The CDR3 loop is CSARSSGGYQETQYF. CDR3 DNA: TGCAGTGCTAGAAGTAGCGGGGGGTACCAAGAGACCCAGTACTTC.

The J gene is TRBJ2-3, the V gene TRBV7-2; the D gene is possibly TRBD1 (6 bases). Germline V gene lookup returns CDR1 SGHTA and CDR2 FQGNSA. This CDR3 has 15 residues. Deletions cut 5 bases from V and 5 bases from J, with 17 bases between. The CDR3 DNA follows: TGTGCCAGCAGCCCGGAATGGGGGCCGGGAGATACGCAGTATTTT. Translating gives CASSPEWGPGDTQYF.

This clonotype was found a few times. The chain recombines TRBV28 with TRBJ2-3; 8 bases agree with TRBD2. Germline V gene lookup returns CDR1 MDHEN and CDR2 SYDVKM. The CDR3 consists of 15 residues. The ends lost 5 bases at V and 3 bases at J; junction bases unmatched: 7. The CDR3 is CASSPQAGDTDTQYF. The CDR3 coding sequence is TGTGCCAGCAGTCCTCAAGCGGGGGATACAGATACGCAGTATTTT.

This clonotype was seen a handful of times. This sequence may be a read error, since a much larger clone differs from it by one base. This chain uses TRBV12-3 or TRBV12-4 with TRBJ2-3; 8 bases fit TRBD2. This CDR3 region has 13 residues. CDR3 sequence (DNA): TGTGCCAGCAGTTCACCTATAGCGGGGACGCATTATTTT. The encoded protein is CASSSPIAGTHYF.